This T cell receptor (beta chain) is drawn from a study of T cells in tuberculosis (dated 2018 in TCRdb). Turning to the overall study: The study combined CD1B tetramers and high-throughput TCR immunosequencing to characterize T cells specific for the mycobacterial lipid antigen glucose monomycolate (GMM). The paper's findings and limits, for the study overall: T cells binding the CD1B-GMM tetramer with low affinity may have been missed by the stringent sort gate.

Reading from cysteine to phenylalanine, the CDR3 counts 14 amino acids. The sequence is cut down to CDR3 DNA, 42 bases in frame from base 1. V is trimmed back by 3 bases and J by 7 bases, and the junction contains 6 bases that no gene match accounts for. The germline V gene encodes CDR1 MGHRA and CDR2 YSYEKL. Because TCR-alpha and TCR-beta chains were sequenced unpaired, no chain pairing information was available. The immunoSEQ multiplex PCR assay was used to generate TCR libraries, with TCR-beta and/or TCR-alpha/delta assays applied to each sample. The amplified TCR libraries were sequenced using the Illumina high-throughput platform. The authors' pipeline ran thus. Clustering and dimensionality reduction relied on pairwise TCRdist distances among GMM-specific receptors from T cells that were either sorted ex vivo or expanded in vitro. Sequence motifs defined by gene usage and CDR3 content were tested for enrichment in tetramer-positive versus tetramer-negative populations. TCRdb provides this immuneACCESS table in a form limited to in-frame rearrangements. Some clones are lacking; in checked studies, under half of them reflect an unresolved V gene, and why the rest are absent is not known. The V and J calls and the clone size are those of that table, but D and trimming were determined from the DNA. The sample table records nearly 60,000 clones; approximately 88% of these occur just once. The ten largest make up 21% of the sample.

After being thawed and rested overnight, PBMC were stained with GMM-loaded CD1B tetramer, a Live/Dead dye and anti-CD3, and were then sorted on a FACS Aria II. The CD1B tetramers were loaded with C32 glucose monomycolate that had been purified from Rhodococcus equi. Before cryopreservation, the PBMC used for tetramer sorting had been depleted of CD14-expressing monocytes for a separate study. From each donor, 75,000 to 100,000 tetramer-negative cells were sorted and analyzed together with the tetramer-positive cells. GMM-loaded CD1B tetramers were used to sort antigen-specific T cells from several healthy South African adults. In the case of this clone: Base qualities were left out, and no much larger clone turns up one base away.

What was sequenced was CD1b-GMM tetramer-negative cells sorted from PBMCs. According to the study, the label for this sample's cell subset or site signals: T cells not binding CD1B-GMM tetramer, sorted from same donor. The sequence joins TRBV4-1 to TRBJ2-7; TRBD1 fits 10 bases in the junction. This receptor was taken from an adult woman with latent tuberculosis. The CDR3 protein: CASSHPGTGVEQYF. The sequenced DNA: TGCGCCAGCAGCCACCCCGGGACAGGGGTTGAGCAGTACTTC.